The 21 T cell receptor beta chains listed next were all sequenced from one sample in a study of beta chain features in type 1 diabetes. Expressed TCRB transcripts got sequenced, as all isolated RNA was reverse transcribed. Only in-frame clones appear in the TCRdb table, and some are missing; sequencing was by immunoSEQ multiplex PCR. This repertoire shows more than 150,000 clones, less than 15% found once; its top ten account for 0.55% to 0.8%. The sequenced sample was central memory CD4+ T cells from blood. These TCRs come from a woman aged 18-29 years in good health.

The rearrangement links TRBV5-1 to TRBJ1-2, with D maybe TRBD1 (6 bases). There are 13 residues in the CDR3. Between the trimmed V and J ends, which lost 7 bases and 7 bases, there was a span of 17 bases. Per germline, CDR1 SGHRS and CDR2 YFSETQ. The CDR3 is CASRDTPRGGYTF. Written as DNA, the CDR3 is TGCGCCAGCCGGGACACTCCTCGTGGTGGCTACACCTTC.

V usage is TRBV25-1 and J usage is TRBJ2-3, with D possibly being TRBD1 (6 bases). The V and J ends lost 3 bases and 5 bases respectively, with 9 bases between them. The CDR3 contains 13 residues. Per germline, CDR1 MGHDK and CDR2 SYGVNS. CDR3 nucleotide sequence: TGTGCCAGCAGTGATCGCAGGGGAGATACGCAGTATTTT. It specifies CASSDRRGDTQYF. The complete variable domain, with remaining parts taken from reference TRBV25-1 and TRBJ2-3, reads EADIYQTPRYLVIGTGKKITLECSQTMGHDKMYWYQQDPGMELHLIHYSYGVNSTEKGDLSSESTVSRIRTEHFPLTLESARPSHTSQYLCASSDRRGDTQYFGPGTRLTVL.

This clone came up a few times. V gene TRBV5-6 combines with J gene TRBJ2-1; TRBD2 matches at 12 bases. Germline V CDR1 and CDR2: SGHDT, YYEEEE. The V gene end was trimmed by 0 bases and the J gene end by 8 bases; junction bases not matched to a gene: 3. The CDR3 has 15 residues. CDR3 sequence: CASSLGLAGVYEQFF. DNA of the CDR3: TGTGCCAGCAGCTTGGGACTAGCGGGAGTCTATGAGCAGTTCTTC.

The gene calls are TRBV7-9 and TRBJ2-3, with 10 bases aligning to TRBD2. J was trimmed by 6 bases and V by 1 base; bases with no gene match: 7. There are 16 residues in the CDR3. CDR1 and CDR2 from the germline V gene are SEHNR and FQNEAQ (reference sequence). Here the CDR3 reads CASSLGASGSPDTQYF. CDR3 bases: TGTGCCAGCAGCTTAGGGGCTAGCGGGAGTCCGGATACGCAGTATTTT.

There are a few counts of this clone. Here the CDR3 DNA reads TGTGCCAGCACCTTAGGGACACAGGACAGGGTGGAGACCCAGTACTTC. Protein: CASTLGTQDRVETQYF. This sequence joins TRBV28 and TRBJ2-5, with 8 nucleotides matching TRBD1. J lost 5 bases, V lost 7 bases, and 15 bases had no gene match. The length of the CDR3 is 16 residues. CDR1 and CDR2 (germline): MDHEN, SYDVKM.

This chain joins TRBV4-1 and TRBJ2-1; 9 nucleotides line up with TRBD1. CDR3 length equals 14 residues. Looked up from germline, CDR1 is MGHRA and CDR2 is YSYEKL. V shed 4 bases and J 7 bases; nucleotides not matched to a gene: 5. CDR3: CASSPGQGRNEQFF. The DNA for the CDR3 is TGCGCCAGCAGCCCGGGACAGGGTAGGAATGAGCAGTTCTTC.

The chain uses TRBV9 and TRBJ2-1, with TRBD2 identical over 9 bases. In germline, CDR1 is SGDLS, CDR2 YYNGEE. Unmatched junction bases numbered 3, after V lost 2 bases and J lost 6 bases. The CDR3 covers 14 residues. The chain's CDR3 is CASSVIAGANEQFF. The CDR3 region has the DNA TGTGCCAGCAGCGTGATAGCGGGAGCCAATGAGCAGTTCTTC.

On this clone: At the DNA level, this CDR3 is encoded by other sequences in the same sample as well. This chain connects TRBV4-1 to TRBJ1-5; D possibly corresponds to TRBD1 (6 bases). This CDR3 is built from 13 residues. In germline, CDR1 is MGHRA, CDR2 YSYEKL. V lost 4 bases and J lost 3, with 7 bases in between. CDR3 loop: CASSRQANQPQHF. In DNA form, the CDR3 reads TGCGCCAGCAGCCGACAGGCCAATCAGCCCCAGCATTTT.

The chain recombines TRBV13 with TRBJ1-4; no firm D call. The germline V gene has CDR1 PRHDT and CDR2 FYEKMQ (reference sequence). This CDR3 comprises 14 residues. Trimming took 3 bases from V and 4 from J, leaving 9 bases between them. The CDR3 nucleotides are TGTGCCAGCAGCTTCAATAGAAATAATGAAAAACTGTTTTTT. This encodes CASSFNRNNEKLFF.

The chain carries TRBV9 and TRBJ1-2; D perhaps matches TRBD1 (5 bases). The CDR3 has 14 amino acids. Germline CDR1 is SGDLS and CDR2 is YYNGEE. V was pared by 4 bases and J by 6 bases, with 16 bases between. CDR3 loop: CASSIGRAGDGYTF. DNA of the CDR3: TGTGCCAGCAGCATCGGACGTGCGGGGGATGGCTACACCTTC.

The V and J genes are TRBV9 and TRBJ1-2; the D is unclear. The CDR3 is made up of 14 amino acids. V was pared by 1 base and J by 0 bases, with 7 bases between. Germline V CDR1 and CDR2: SGDLS, YYNGEE. CDR3 sequence reads: CASSVLLTNYGYTF. CDR3 sequence (DNA): TGTGCCAGCAGCGTATTACTGACTAACTATGGCTACACCTTC.

This sequence joins TRBV5-1 and TRBJ2-1; TRBD2 agrees at 8 bases. Per the germline V gene, CDR1 is SGHRS and CDR2 is YFSETQ. The ends lost 4 bases at V and 0 bases at J; junction bases unmatched: 6. This CDR3 is 16 amino acids long. The CDR3 region is CASSPGGAGSYNEQFF. The DNA of the CDR3 is TGCGCCAGCAGCCCGGGAGGGGCGGGCTCCTACAATGAGCAGTTCTTC.

This clone showed up just a few times. The chain combines TRBV29-1 with TRBJ1-5, with D tentatively TRBD1 (6 bases). The CDR3 runs to 15 residues. Germline V lookup: CDR1 SQVTM, CDR2 ANQGSEA. V lost 3 bases and J 6 bases, leaving 18 bases between the germline ends. In nucleotides, the CDR3 is TGCAGCGTTGAGGGTATGGGACACCCTAGTCAGCCCCAGCATTTT. It yields the protein CSVEGMGHPSQPQHF.

The CDR3 sequence: CAWSVERGGPGTDTQYF. Here the CDR3 DNA reads TGTGCCTGGAGTGTTGAGCGGGGGGGGCCGGGCACAGATACGCAGTATTTT. V gene TRBV30 combines with J gene TRBJ2-3, with 10 positions matching TRBD2. The length of the CDR3 is 17 residues. From germline, CDR1 is GTSNPN and CDR2 SVGIG (reference sequence). The V segment lost 0 bases and the J segment 1 base; nucleotides outside the gene matches: 7.

There are a few counts of this clone. This chain joins TRBV7-2 and TRBJ2-3; 9 positions match TRBD1. Germline assignment: CDR1 SGHTA and CDR2 FQGNSA. This CDR3 is built from 15 residues. The junction had 4 bases not matched to a gene; V was cut back by 1 base and J by 5 bases. CDR3 nucleotides: TGTGCCAGCAGCTTAGGGACAGGGGTCGGAGATACGCAGTATTTT. Residues: CASSLGTGVGDTQYF.

There are a few counts of this clone. The chain uses TRBV7-2 and TRBJ2-7; possibly TRBD2 for D (5 bases). V lost 1 base to trimming and J lost 5 bases, with 9 bases between them. CDR1 and CDR2 from the germline V gene are SGHTA and FQGNSA. This CDR3 is built from 13 residues. CDR3 nucleotide sequence: TGTGCCAGCAGCTTAGGGATGAGGGACGAGCAGTACTTC. This gives the protein CASSLGMRDEQYF.

CDR3 sequence reads: CASRSAMLAKNIQYF. In nucleotides, the CDR3 is TGTGCCAGCAGAAGTGCGATGCTAGCCAAAAACATTCAGTACTTC. The chain couples TRBV2 to TRBJ2-4; D unresolved. V was shortened by 6 bases and J by 0 bases, with 12 bases between the two germline ends. Germline CDR1 and CDR2: SNHLY and FYNNEI. The CDR3 is 15 residues long.

The chain recombines TRBV18 with TRBJ1-2; TRBD1 might be the D (5 bases). Trimming shortened V by 3 bases and J by 0 bases, and 8 bases separated the two germline ends. CDR1 KGHSH and CDR2 LQKENI come from the germline V gene. The CDR3 covers 14 residues. CDR3 DNA: TGTGCCAGCTCACCCTCGACAGCTAACTATGGCTACACCTTC. It translates to CASSPSTANYGYTF.

This clone was seen a handful of times. The V and J genes are TRBV10-3 and TRBJ2-7, with 9 bases fitting TRBD1. This CDR3 region has 14 residues. V lost 3 bases to trimming and J lost 2 bases; unmatched junction nucleotides: 2. The germline V gene has CDR1 ENHRY and CDR2 SYGVKD. CDR3 sequence: CAISEGTGTYEQYF. The CDR3 coding sequence is TGTGCCATCAGTGAAGGGACAGGGACCTACGAGCAGTACTTC.

The chain links TRBV7-9 to TRBJ2-7; TRBD1 aligns across 11 bases. CDR1 and CDR2 (germline): SEHNR, FQNEAQ (reference sequence). V gave up 3 bases and J gave up 3 bases; unmatched junction bases: 1. CDR3 length equals 14 residues. DNA for the CDR3: TGTGCCAGCAGCTTGGACAGGGGGCACTACGAGCAGTACTTC. It encodes CASSLDRGHYEQYF.

This sequence joins TRBV11-2 and TRBJ2-5, with 7 bases identical to TRBD1. This CDR3 has 14 residues. The V segment lost 7 bases and the J segment 4 bases; nucleotides outside the gene matches: 9. The germline CDR1 and CDR2 sequences are SGHAT and FQNNGV. The CDR3 here is CASNPQGKGETQYF. CDR3 DNA sequence: TGTGCCAGCAATCCACAGGGGAAGGGAGAGACCCAGTACTTC.